These 14 T cell receptor beta chains share one sample of origin, sequenced in a study of blood T cell repertoires in COVID-19. The repertoire was sequenced with immunoSEQ multiplex PCR; TCRdb's copy has only in-frame clones and lacks some. The sample consists of about 150,000 clones, approximately 80% of them appearing once. Material: peripheral blood. The receptors derive from a woman between 55 and 75 years old with COVID-19, enrolled during active disease.

V gene TRBV19 combines with J gene TRBJ2-1; D gene unclear. Germline loops: CDR1 LNHDA, CDR2 SQIVND (reference sequence). Trimming cost V 3 bases and J 0 bases, with 9 bases left between them. This CDR3 is 15 amino acids long. CDR3 DNA: TGTGCCAGTAGTATGGTAACGGTCTCCTACAATGAGCAGTTCTTC. Protein: CASSMVTVSYNEQFF.

This rearrangement joins TRBV4-2 to TRBJ2-1; 10 bases match TRBD2. Unmatched junction bases numbered 15, after V lost 0 bases and J lost 7 bases. This CDR3 has 19 amino acids. Germline CDR1 LGHNA, CDR2 YNFKEQ. The CDR3 reads CASSQEGLLSGGAENEQFF. Here the CDR3 DNA reads TGTGCCAGCAGCCAAGAGGGATTGTTAAGCGGGGGGGCGGAGAATGAGCAGTTCTTC.

CDR3 nucleotide sequence: TGTGCCAGCAGCTCAAGTGGGGGGGGTAACACTGAAGCTTTCTTT. Its translation: CASSSSGGGNTEAFF. This rearrangement joins TRBV7-9 to TRBJ1-1; a possible D gene is TRBD1 (5 bases). Trimming removed 4 bases at V and 2 bases at J, with 14 bases between. Germline values: CDR1 SEHNR, CDR2 FQNEAQ (reference sequence). The CDR3 is made up of 15 amino acids.

The chain has TRBV21-1 and TRBJ1-1; TRBD1, the table's D call, was not compared with the DNA. TRBV21-1 is a known pseudogene. CDR3 length: 15 amino acids. CDR3 loop: CASSPRDRRYTEAFF. The CDR3 DNA reads TGTGCCAGCAGCCCCCGGGACAGGAGATACACTGAAGCTTTCTTT.

This chain joins TRBV9 and TRBJ2-2; TRBD2 is a possible D gene (6 bases). The CDR3 has 15 amino acids. The germline V and J ends were trimmed by 7 bases and 4 bases, with 17 bases remaining between them. Germline values: CDR1 SGDLS, CDR2 YYNGEE. In DNA, the CDR3 is TGTGCCAGCGGATCGGGGGTCTTGGGCACCGGGGAGCTGTTTTTT. The encoded protein is CASGSGVLGTGELFF. The variable domain in full, completed from reference TRBV9 and TRBJ2-2, reads DSGVTQTPKHLITATGQRVTLRCSPRSGDLSVYWYQQSLDQGLQFLIQYYNGEERAKGNILERFSAQQFPDLHSELNLSSLELGDSALYFCASGSGVLGTGELFFGEGSRLTVL.

The rearrangement links TRBV7-8 to TRBJ2-1; TRBD2 is a possible D gene (7 bases). CDR3 length equals 16 residues. V gave up 5 bases and J gave up 8 bases, with 22 bases separating them. Germline V gene sequence: CDR1 SGHVS, CDR2 FQNEAQ. CDR3 sequence (DNA): TGTGCCAGCAGCCGCCCTAAGGGGGGGTGGGTTTATGAGCAGTTCTTC. Translated, it gives CASSRPKGGWVYEQFF.

This clone was counted a single time. V and J are TRBV7-3 and TRBJ2-3; the D gene is possibly TRBD2 (5 bases). The CDR3 loop spans 15 amino acids. Trimming cost V 2 bases and J 4 bases, with 13 bases left between them. Germline assignment: CDR1 SGHTA and CDR2 FQGTGA. CDR3 protein: CASSLQRVAPDTQYF. CDR3 nucleotides: TGTGCCAGCAGCTTACAGAGGGTGGCTCCAGATACGCAGTATTTT.

The chain carries TRBV7-2 and TRBJ2-2; 15 bases map to TRBD2. The CDR3 extends over 17 amino acids. J gave up 4 bases and V 1 base, and 1 base lay outside the gene matches. Germline assignment: CDR1 SGHTA and CDR2 FQGNSA. The CDR3 sequence is CASSLGTSGRGTGELFF. As DNA, the CDR3 is TGTGCCAGCAGCTTAGGGACTAGCGGGAGGGGCACCGGGGAGCTGTTTTTT. The full variable domain, completed using reference TRBV7-2 and TRBJ2-2, is GAGVSQSPSNKVTEKGKDVELRCDPISGHTALYWYRQSLGQGLEFLIYFQGNSAPDKSGLPSDRFSAERTGGSVSTLTIQRTQQEDSAVYLCASSLGTSGRGTGELFFGEGSRLTVL.

V gene TRBV24-1 combines with J gene TRBJ2-1; the match to TRBD2 covers 7 bases. The CDR3 totals 16 residues. After removal of 0 bases from V and 8 bases from J, the junction contained 9 bases not matched to a gene. Germline values: CDR1 KGHDR, CDR2 SFDVKD. In DNA, the CDR3 is TGTGCCACCAGTGATTTGCCGGGGAGGGGACTGGATGAGCAGTTCTTC. Protein product: CATSDLPGRGLDEQFF.

The rearrangement uses TRBV4-1 and TRBJ1-1, with TRBD1 identical over 10 bases. There are 18 residues in the CDR3. Germline V gene sequence: CDR1 MGHRA, CDR2 YSYEKL. V lost 6 bases, J lost 0 bases, and 13 bases stayed unmatched. The CDR3 nucleotides read TGCGCCAGCAGACCGCTTCCGGGACAGGGGACTATGAACACTGAAGCTTTCTTT. Protein sequence: CASRPLPGQGTMNTEAFF.

The chain links TRBV6-5 to TRBJ2-3; the D gene is possibly TRBD1 (6 bases). The CDR3 extends over 14 amino acids. V gave up 6 bases and J gave up 3 bases, with 13 bases separating them. In germline, CDR1 is MNHEY, CDR2 SVGAGI. The CDR3 sequence: CASSQTGGTDTQYF. In nucleotides, the CDR3 is TGTGCCAGCAGCCAGACAGGCGGGACAGATACGCAGTATTTT.

This clone was counted between two and nine times. This chain joins TRBV5-1 and TRBJ2-7, with 8 nucleotides matching TRBD1. The CDR3 extends over 15 amino acids. The ends lost 4 bases at V and 7 bases at J; junction bases unmatched: 13. In germline, CDR1 is SGHRS, CDR2 YFSETQ. The CDR3, as DNA: TGCGCCAGCAGCCTGGACGGACAGGGTATGAATGAGCAGTACGTC. Translated: CASSLDGQGMNEQYV.

V is TRBV27 and J is TRBJ2-5; D is unresolved. This CDR3 is built from 12 residues. Trimming cost V 4 bases and J 5 bases, with 8 bases left between them. The V gene's germline CDR1 is MNHEY and CDR2 SMNVEV (reference sequence). The CDR3 region has the DNA TGTGCCAGCAGTTATAACGGGGAGACCCAGTACTTC. Its translation: CASSYNGETQYF.

The V gene is TRBV6-5, the J gene TRBJ1-2, with 7 nucleotides matching TRBD1. Germline assignment: CDR1 MNHEY and CDR2 SVGAGI. With V trimmed by 6 bases and J by 8 bases, 12 bases remained unmatched. This CDR3 contains 14 residues. The CDR3 loop reads CASRPSGTVFGYTF. For the CDR3, the DNA is TGTGCCAGCAGGCCCTCCGGGACAGTCTTCGGCTACACCTTC.